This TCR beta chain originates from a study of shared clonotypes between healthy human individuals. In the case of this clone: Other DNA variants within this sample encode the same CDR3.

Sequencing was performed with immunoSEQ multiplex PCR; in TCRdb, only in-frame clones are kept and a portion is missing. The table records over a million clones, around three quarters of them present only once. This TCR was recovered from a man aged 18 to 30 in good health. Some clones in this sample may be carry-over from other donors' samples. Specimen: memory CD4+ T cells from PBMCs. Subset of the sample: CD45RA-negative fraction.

The CDR3 here is CASSAQANTEAFF. CDR3 bases: TGTGCCAGCAGCGCACAGGCGAACACTGAAGCTTTCTTT. The chain links TRBV6-1 to TRBJ1-1, with D possibly being TRBD1 (5 bases). Germline assignment: CDR1 MNHNS and CDR2 SASEGT. The CDR3 length is 13 residues. V lost 6 bases and J 1 base, leaving 9 bases between the germline ends.